The T cell receptor beta chain under discussion was sequenced for a study of blood T cell repertoires in COVID-19. Some clones are missing from TCRdb's copy, which holds only in-frame ones; the method was immunoSEQ multiplex PCR. The sample gives some 490,000 clones, about 88% of which show up once; approximately 8% is in the top ten. With 0 bases removed from V and 0 bases from J, the gap between germline ends came to 6 bases. Germline CDR1 is GTSNPN and CDR2 is SVGIG (reference sequence). This CDR3 comprises 14 residues. This clonotype was obtained from an older woman who had recovered from COVID-19. The material sequenced was PBMCs or T cells enriched from blood (not recorded which). The chain carries TRBV30 and TRBJ2-1, with D perhaps matching TRBD2 (6 bases). Here the CDR3 DNA reads TGTGCCTGGAGTGTGGGGGGCTCCTACAATGAGCAGTTCTTC. Translation gives CAWSVGGSYNEQFF.